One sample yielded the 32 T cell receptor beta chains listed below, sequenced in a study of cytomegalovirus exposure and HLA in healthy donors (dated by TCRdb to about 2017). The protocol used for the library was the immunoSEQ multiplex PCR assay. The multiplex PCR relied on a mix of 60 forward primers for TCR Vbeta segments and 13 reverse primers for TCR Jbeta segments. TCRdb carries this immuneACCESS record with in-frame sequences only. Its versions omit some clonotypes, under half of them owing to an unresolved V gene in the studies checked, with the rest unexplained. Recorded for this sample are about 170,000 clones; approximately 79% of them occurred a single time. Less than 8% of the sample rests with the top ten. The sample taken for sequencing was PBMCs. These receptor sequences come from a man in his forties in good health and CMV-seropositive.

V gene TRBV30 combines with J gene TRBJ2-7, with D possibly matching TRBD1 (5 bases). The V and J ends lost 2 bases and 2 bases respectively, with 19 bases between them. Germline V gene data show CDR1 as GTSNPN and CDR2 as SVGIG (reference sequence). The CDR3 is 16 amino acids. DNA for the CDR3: TGTGCCTGGAGTTCGAAGACTGGCAGGGCAACCTACGAGCAGTACTTC. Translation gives CAWSSKTGRATYEQYF.

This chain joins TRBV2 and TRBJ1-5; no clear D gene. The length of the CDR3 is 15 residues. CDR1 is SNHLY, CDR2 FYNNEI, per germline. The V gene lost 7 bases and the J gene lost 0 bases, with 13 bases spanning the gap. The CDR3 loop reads CASTDRLDSNQPQHF. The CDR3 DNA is TGTGCCAGCACCGACCGACTGGATAGCAATCAGCCCCAGCATTTT.

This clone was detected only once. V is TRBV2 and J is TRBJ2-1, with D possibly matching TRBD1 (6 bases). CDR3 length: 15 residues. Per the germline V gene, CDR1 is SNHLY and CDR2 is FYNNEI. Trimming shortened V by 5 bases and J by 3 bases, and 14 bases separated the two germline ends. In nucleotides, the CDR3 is TGTGCCAGCAGTCGCTTCACAGGGAGCTACAATGAGCAGTTCTTC. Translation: CASSRFTGSYNEQFF.

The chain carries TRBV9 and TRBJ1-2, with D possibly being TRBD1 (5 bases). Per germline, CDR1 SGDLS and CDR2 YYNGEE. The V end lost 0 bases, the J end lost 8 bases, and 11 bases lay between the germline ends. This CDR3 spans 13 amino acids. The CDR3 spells CASSVAGGRGYTF. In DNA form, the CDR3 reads TGTGCCAGCAGCGTAGCCGGGGGAAGAGGCTACACCTTC. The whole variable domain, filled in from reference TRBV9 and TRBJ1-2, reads DSGVTQTPKHLITATGQRVTLRCSPRSGDLSVYWYQQSLDQGLQFLIQYYNGEERAKGNILERFSAQQFPDLHSELNLSSLELGDSALYFCASSVAGGRGYTFGSGTRLTVV.

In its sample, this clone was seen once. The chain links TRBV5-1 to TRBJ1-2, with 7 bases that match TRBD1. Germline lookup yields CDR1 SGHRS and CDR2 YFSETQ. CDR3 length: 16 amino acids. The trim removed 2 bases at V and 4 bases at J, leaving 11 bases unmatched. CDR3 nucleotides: TGCGCCAGCAGCTTAGCTCCGGGACAGCTCATCTATGGCTACACCTTC. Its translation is CASSLAPGQLIYGYTF.

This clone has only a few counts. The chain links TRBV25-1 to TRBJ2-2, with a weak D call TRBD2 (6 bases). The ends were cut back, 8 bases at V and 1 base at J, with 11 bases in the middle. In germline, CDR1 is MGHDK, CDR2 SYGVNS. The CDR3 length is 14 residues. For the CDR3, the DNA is TGTGCCAGCGACCGGGGAGGGAACACCGGGGAGCTGTTTTTT. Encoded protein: CASDRGGNTGELFF.

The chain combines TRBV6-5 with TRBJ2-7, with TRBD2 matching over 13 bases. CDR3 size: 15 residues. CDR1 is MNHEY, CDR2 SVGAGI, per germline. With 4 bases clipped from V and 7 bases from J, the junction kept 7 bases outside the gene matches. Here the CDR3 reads CASSSPGLAGREQYF. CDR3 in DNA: TGTGCCAGCAGTTCACCGGGACTAGCGGGACGGGAGCAGTACTTC.

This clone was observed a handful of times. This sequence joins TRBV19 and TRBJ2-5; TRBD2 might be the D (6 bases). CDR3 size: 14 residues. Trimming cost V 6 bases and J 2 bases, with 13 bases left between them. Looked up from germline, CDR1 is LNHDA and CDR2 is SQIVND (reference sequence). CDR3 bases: TGTGCCAGTAGCCGTAAAGGGAGGCAAGAGACCCAGTACTTC. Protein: CASSRKGRQETQYF.

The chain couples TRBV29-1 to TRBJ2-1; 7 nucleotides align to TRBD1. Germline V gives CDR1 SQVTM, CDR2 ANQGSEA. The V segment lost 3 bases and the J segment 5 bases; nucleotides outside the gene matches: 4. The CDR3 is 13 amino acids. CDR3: CSVDRTGNNEQFF. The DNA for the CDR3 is TGCAGCGTTGACCGGACAGGTAACAATGAGCAGTTCTTC.

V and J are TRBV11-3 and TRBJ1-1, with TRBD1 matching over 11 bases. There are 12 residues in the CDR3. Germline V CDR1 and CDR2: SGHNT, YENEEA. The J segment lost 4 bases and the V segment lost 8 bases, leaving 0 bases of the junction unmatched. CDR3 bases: TGTGCCAGCGGACAGGGGGCCACTGAAGCTTTCTTT. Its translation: CASGQGATEAFF. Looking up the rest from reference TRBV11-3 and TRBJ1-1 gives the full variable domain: EAGVVQSPRYKIIEKKQPVAFWCNPISGHNTLYWYLQNLGQGPELLIRYENEEAVDDSQLPKDRFSAERLKGVDSTLKIQPAELGDSAVYLCASGQGATEAFFGQGTRLTVV.

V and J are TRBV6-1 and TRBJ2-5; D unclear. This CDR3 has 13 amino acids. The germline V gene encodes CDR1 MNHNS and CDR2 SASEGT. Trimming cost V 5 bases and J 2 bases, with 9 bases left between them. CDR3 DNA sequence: TGTGCCAGCAGTAACAGAGAGCAAGAGACCCAGTACTTC. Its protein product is CASSNREQETQYF.

The CDR3 DNA follows: TGCGCCAGCAAGTATGGAGGGGTAGGGGATGACGAGCAGTACTTC. Its protein product is CASKYGGVGDDEQYF. The rearrangement uses TRBV5-1 and TRBJ2-7, with a possible D match to TRBD2 (6 bases). This CDR3 has 15 residues. Per the germline V gene, CDR1 is SGHRS and CDR2 is YFSETQ. The V end lost 6 bases, the J end lost 5 bases, and 21 bases lay between the germline ends. The full variable domain, its missing parts supplied by reference TRBV5-1 and TRBJ2-7, is KAGVTQTPRYLIKTRGQQVTLSCSPISGHRSVSWYQQTPGQGLQFLFEYFSETQRNKGNFPGRFSGRQFSNSRSEMNVSTLELGDSALYLCASKYGGVGDDEQYFGPGTRLTVT.

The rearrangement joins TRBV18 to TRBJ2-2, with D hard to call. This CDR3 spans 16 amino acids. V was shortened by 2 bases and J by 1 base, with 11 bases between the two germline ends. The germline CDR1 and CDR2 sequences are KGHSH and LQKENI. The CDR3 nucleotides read TGTGCCAGCTCACCAGCAGCGACGAAGAACACCGGGGAGCTGTTTTTT. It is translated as CASSPAATKNTGELFF.

The CDR3 nucleotides read TGCAGCGCCGGAGGGGGTCTAGCGGGAGGAAAGAATGAGCAGTTCTTC. Its protein is CSAGGGLAGGKNEQFF. The chain employs TRBV29-1 and TRBJ2-1, with 11 bases that match TRBD2. Germline V lookup: CDR1 SQVTM, CDR2 ANQGSEA. The CDR3 loop spans 16 amino acids. Trimming removed 7 bases from V and 7 bases from J; junction bases left unmatched: 15.

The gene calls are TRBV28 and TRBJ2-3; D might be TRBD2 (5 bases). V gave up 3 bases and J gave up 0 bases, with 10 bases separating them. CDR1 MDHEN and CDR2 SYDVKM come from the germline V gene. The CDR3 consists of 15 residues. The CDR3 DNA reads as TGTGCCAGCAGTTTTCCAGCGGCTAGCACAGATACGCAGTATTTT. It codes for CASSFPAASTDTQYF.

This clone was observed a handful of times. In DNA form, the CDR3 reads TGTGCCAGCAGCTTAATCCCAGGGGGAGAACAGCCCCAGCATTTT. This gives the protein CASSLIPGGEQPQHF. The chain carries TRBV5-5 and TRBJ1-5; 7 bases agree with TRBD1. The CDR3 has 15 residues. The junction had 9 bases not matched to a gene; V was cut back by 2 bases and J by 7 bases. CDR1 SGHKS and CDR2 YYEKEE come from the germline V gene (reference sequence). The full variable domain, in which reference TRBV5-5 and TRBJ1-5 provide the parts outside the CDR3, is DAGVTQSPTHLIKTRGQQVTLRCSPISGHKSVSWYQQVLGQGPQFIFQYYEKEERGRGNFPDRFSARQFPNYSSELNVNALLLGDSALYLCASSLIPGGEQPQHFGDGTRLSIL.

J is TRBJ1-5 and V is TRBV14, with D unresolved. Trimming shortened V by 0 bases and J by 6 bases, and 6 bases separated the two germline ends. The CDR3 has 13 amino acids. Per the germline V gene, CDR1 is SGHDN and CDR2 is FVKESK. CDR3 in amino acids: CASSQDPLQPQHF. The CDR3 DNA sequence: TGTGCCAGCAGCCAAGACCCCCTTCAGCCCCAGCATTTT.

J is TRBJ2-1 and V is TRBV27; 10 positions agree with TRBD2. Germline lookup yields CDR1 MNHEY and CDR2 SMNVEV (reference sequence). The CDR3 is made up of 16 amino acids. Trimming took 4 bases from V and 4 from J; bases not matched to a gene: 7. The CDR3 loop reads CASSSPAGGPYNEQFF. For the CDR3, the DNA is TGTGCCAGCAGTTCCCCAGCGGGAGGGCCATACAATGAGCAGTTCTTC.

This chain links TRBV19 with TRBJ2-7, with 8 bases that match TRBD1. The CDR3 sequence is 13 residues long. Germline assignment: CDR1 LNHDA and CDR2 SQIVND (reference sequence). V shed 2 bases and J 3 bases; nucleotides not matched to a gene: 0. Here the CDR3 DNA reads TGTGCCAGTAGTATAACAGGGGGCTACGAGCAGTACTTC. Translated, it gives CASSITGGYEQYF. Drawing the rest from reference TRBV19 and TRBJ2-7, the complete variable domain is DGGITQSPKYLFRKEGQNVTLSCEQNLNHDAMYWYRQDPGQGLRLIYYSQIVNDFQKGDIAEGYSVSREKKESFPLTVTSAQKNPTAFYLCASSITGGYEQYFGPGTRLTVT.

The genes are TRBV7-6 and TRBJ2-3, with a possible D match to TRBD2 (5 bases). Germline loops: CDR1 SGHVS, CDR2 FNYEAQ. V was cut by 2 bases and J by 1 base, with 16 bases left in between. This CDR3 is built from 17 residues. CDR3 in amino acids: CASSLTPETKGTDTQYF. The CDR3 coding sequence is TGTGCCAGCAGCTTAACCCCCGAGACTAAGGGCACAGATACGCAGTATTTT.

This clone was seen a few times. CDR3 residues: CASSANVETGELFF. CDR3 nucleotides: TGCGCCAGCAGTGCTAACGTGGAGACCGGGGAGCTGTTTTTT. The chain is built from TRBV10-1 and TRBJ2-2; no firm D call. Per the germline V gene, CDR1 is WNHNN and CDR2 is SYGVQD (reference sequence). The V and J ends lost 4 bases and 5 bases respectively, with 11 bases between them. The CDR3 sequence is 14 residues long.

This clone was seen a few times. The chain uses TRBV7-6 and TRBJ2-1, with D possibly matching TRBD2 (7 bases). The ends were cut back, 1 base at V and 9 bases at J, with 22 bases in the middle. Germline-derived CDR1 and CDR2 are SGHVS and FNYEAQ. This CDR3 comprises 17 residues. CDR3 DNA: TGTGCCAGCAGCTTAGGTGGGGGCGGGAGCATCAATCGTGAGCAGTTCTTC. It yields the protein CASSLGGGGSINREQFF.

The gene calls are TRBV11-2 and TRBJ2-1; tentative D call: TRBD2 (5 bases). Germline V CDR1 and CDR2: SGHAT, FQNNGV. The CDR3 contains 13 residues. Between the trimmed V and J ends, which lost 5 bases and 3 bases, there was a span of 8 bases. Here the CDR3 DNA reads TGTGCCAGCAGCCCAGGACTCTACAATGAGCAGTTCTTC. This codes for CASSPGLYNEQFF.

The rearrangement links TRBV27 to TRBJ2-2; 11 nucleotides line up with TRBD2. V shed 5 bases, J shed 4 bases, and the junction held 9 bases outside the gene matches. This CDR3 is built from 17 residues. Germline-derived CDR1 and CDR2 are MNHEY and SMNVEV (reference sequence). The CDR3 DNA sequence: TGTGCCAGCAGTCCATCACTAGCGGGAGAAGGCACCGGGGAGCTGTTTTTT. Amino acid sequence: CASSPSLAGEGTGELFF.

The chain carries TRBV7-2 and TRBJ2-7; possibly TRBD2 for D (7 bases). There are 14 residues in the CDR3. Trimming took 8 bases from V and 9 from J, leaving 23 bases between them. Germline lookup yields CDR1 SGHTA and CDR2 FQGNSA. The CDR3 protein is CASRGGGSPSGQYF. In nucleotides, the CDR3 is TGTGCCAGCCGAGGGGGAGGGTCCCCTTCCGGGCAGTACTTC.

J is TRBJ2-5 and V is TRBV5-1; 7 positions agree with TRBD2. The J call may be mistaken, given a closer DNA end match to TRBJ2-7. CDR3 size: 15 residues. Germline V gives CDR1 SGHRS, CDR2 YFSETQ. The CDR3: CASSLDGVAGYEQYF. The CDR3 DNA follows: TGCGCCAGCAGCTTGGACGGGGTAGCGGGCTACGAGCAGTACTTC.

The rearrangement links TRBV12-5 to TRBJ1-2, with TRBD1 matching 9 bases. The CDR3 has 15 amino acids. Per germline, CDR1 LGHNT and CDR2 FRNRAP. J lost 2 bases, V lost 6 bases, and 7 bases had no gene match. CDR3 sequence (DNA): TGTGCTAGTGGATTCCGGGACAGGGAGAACTATGGCTACACCTTC. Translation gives CASGFRDRENYGYTF.

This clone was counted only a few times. The CDR3 bases are TGTGCCAGCAGCTTGGGGGGGCGCGGGGGGGATTACAATGAGCAGTTCTTC. Protein sequence: CASSLGGRGGDYNEQFF. This chain links TRBV5-4 with TRBJ2-1, with 9 bases aligning to TRBD2. The V and J ends lost 0 bases and 4 bases, in that order; junction bases with no gene match: 8. The CDR3 is made up of 17 amino acids. Per the germline V gene, CDR1 is SGHNT and CDR2 is YYREEE (reference sequence).

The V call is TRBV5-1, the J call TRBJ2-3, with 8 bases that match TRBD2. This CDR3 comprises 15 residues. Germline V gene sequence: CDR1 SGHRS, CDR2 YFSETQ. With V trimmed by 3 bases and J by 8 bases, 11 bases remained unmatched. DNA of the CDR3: TGCGCCAGCAGCTGGGCTAGCGGGTCTCAGGGTACGCAGTATTTT. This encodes CASSWASGSQGTQYF. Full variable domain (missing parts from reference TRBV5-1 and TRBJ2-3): KAGVTQTPRYLIKTRGQQVTLSCSPISGHRSVSWYQQTPGQGLQFLFEYFSETQRNKGNFPGRFSGRQFSNSRSEMNVSTLELGDSALYLCASSWASGSQGTQYFGPGTRLTVL.

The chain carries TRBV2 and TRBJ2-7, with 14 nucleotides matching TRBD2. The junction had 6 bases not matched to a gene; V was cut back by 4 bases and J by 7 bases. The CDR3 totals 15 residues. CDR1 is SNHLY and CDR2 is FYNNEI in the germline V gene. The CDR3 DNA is TGTGCCAGCAGTGGGCAGGGACTAGCGGGAGTTGAGCAGTACTTC. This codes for CASSGQGLAGVEQYF.

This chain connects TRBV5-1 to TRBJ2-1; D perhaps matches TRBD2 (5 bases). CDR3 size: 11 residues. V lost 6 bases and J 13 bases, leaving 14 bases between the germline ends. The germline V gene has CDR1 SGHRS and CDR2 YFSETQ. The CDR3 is CASKRETAQFF. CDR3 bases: TGCGCCAGCAAAAGGGAGACGGCCCAGTTCTTC.

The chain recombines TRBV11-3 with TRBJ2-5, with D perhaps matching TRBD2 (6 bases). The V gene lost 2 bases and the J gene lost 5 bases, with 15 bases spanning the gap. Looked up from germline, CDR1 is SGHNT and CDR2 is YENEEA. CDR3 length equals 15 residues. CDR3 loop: CASSLLTGVVETQYF. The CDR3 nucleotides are TGTGCCAGCAGCTTATTGACGGGGGTAGTGGAGACCCAGTACTTC.